This T cell receptor beta chain derives from a study of blood T cell repertoires in COVID-19. Study at large: Sample material is recorded as cDNA or gDNA derived from T cells, B-cell-depleted T cells, or PBMCs.

This CDR3 region has 15 residues. Germline-derived CDR1 and CDR2 are WNHNN and SYGVQD (reference sequence). V was clipped by 0 bases and J by 5 bases, with 13 bases between them. In the original analysis: The assay estimated nucleated cells by amplifying reference gene primers. Assay: immunoSEQ multiplex PCR; the TCRdb copy retains only in-frame clones and omits some. Clone size and the V and J calls come from that table; the DNA yielded D and trimming. The table has over 110,000 clones, under 90% seen once. Participant-given clinical history determined each cohort assignment. The table lists this clone with a few counts.

The receptor was isolated from a man aged 50-60 years in a cohort exposed to, infected with or recovered from COVID-19 (not recorded which). Specimen: PBMCs or T cells enriched from blood (not recorded which). This sequence joins TRBV10-1 and TRBJ1-2; D is uncertain. DNA for the CDR3: TGCGCCAGCAGTGAGTCGAGTTTACGGGATTATGGCTACACCTTC. As protein: CASSESSLRDYGYTF.